The next 2 T cell receptor beta chains were all read from a single sample in a study of blood T cell repertoires in COVID-19. The table came from immunoSEQ multiplex PCR; TCRdb's copy has only in-frame clones and leaves some out. This table has 150,000 to 200,000 clones, about 86% appearing once. The specimen sequenced was peripheral blood. These receptors originate from a man between 45 and 60 years old with active or convalescent COVID-19.

The J gene is TRBJ2-2, the V gene TRBV5-4, with TRBD2 identical over 11 bases. Germline-derived CDR1 and CDR2 are SGHNT and YYREEE (reference sequence). The junction had 6 bases not matched to a gene; V was cut back by 5 bases and J by 0 bases. The CDR3 consists of 17 residues. The CDR3 DNA follows: TGTGCCAGCAGACGTCTAGCGGGGGGTCCGAACACCGGGGAGCTGTTTTTT. Its translation: CASRRLAGGPNTGELFF.

The sample holds a few counts of this clone. The chain employs TRBV6-5 and TRBJ2-2; TRBD1 is a possible D gene (5 bases). Deletions cut 9 bases from V and 1 base from J, with 12 bases between. The CDR3 sequence is 14 residues long. Germline assignment: CDR1 MNHEY and CDR2 SVGAGI. CDR3: CASGRGQNTGELFF. For the CDR3, the DNA is TGTGCCAGTGGACGAGGACAGAACACCGGGGAGCTGTTTTTT.